The 7 T cell receptor beta chains given below trace back to one sample, sequenced in a study of CD8 T cells in ankylosing spondylitis. Study outcomes and limitations: A TCR beta motif made of eight highly homologous variants seemed typical of ankylosing spondylitis blood.

These receptors lack a known antigen. TCRdb re-called the 5' RACE reads with MiXCR, one entry per CDR3 protein. The data show more than 650,000 distinct CDR3 sequences, approximately 12% seen once. Material: blood, either unsorted or a sorted T cell fraction (not recorded which). The origin of the receptors is a male donor with ankylosing spondylitis.

A few counts support this clonotype. The chain links TRBV7-9 to TRBJ2-1; no clear D gene. The V end lost 8 bases, the J end lost 5 bases, and 10 bases lay between the germline ends. The CDR3 runs to 12 residues. CDR1 is SEHNR, CDR2 FQNEAQ, per germline (reference sequence). Here the CDR3 DNA reads TGTGCCAGCCGAGACCGCAACAATGAGCAGTTCTTC. Protein sequence: CASRDRNNEQFF.

This clonotype is a singleton in its sample. The CDR3 loop is CSARSAYRVGAFF. CDR3 DNA sequence: TGCAGTGCTAGGTCGGCGTACAGGGTCGGAGCTTTCTTT. The chain uses TRBV20-1 and TRBJ1-1; tentatively, D is TRBD1 (6 bases). Germline lookup yields CDR1 DFQATT and CDR2 SNEGSKA (reference sequence). V was trimmed by 3 bases and J by 10 bases, leaving 18 bases between them. This CDR3 contains 13 residues.

This clonotype was seen repeatedly, ten times or more. V is TRBV12-3 or TRBV12-4 and J is TRBJ1-1; D not resolved. With 6 bases removed from V and 3 bases from J, the gap between germline ends came to 8 bases. CDR3 length equals 12 residues. The CDR3 DNA is TGTGCCAGCAGCTTGGCTTACACTGAAGCTTTCTTT. Translated, it gives CASSLAYTEAFF.

Only a few counts were recorded for this clonotype. The chain has TRBV5-1 and TRBJ1-2, with D possibly matching TRBD1 (6 bases). With 0 bases removed from V and 0 bases from J, the gap between germline ends came to 15 bases. The CDR3 totals 17 residues. Germline CDR1 SGHRS, CDR2 YFSETQ. CDR3 sequence reads: CASSLVRDTDSNYGYTF. The CDR3 DNA reads as TGCGCCAGCAGCTTGGTCCGGGACACCGATTCTAACTATGGCTACACCTTC.

The V call is TRBV24-1, the J call TRBJ2-1; TRBD2 matches at 13 bases. V shed 4 bases, J shed 6 bases, and the junction held 5 bases outside the gene matches. CDR3 length: 16 amino acids. Germline values: CDR1 KGHDR, CDR2 SFDVKD. The CDR3 spells CATSDPGTSGANEQFF. As DNA, the CDR3 is TGTGCCACCAGTGACCCCGGGACTAGCGGGGCCAATGAGCAGTTCTTC.

In its sample, this clonotype was seen a few times. The chain has TRBV6-6 and TRBJ1-2; D is unresolved. Germline V CDR1 and CDR2: MNHNY, SVGAGI (reference sequence). CDR3 length equals 13 residues. The V end lost 6 bases, the J end lost 4 bases, and 12 bases lay between the germline ends. The CDR3 nucleotides are TGTGCCAGCAGCCCTAACCTAAGCTATGGCTACACCTTC. Translation: CASSPNLSYGYTF.

V is TRBV12-3 or TRBV12-4 and J is TRBJ2-3; D may be TRBD2 (5 bases). The CDR3 extends over 15 amino acids. V gave up 3 bases and J gave up 0 bases, with 10 bases separating them. The CDR3 loop reads CASSFSSGSTDTQYF. For the CDR3, the DNA is TGTGCCAGCAGTTTTTCCAGCGGTAGCACAGATACGCAGTATTTT.